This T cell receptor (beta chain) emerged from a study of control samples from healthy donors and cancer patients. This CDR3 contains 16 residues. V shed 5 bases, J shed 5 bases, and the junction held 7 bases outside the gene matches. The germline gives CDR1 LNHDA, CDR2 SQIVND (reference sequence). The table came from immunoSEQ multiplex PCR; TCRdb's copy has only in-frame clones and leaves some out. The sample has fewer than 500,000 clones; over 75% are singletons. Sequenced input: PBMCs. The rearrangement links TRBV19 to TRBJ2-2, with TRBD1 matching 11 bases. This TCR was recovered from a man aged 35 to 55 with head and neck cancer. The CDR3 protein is CASSSTGTGGTGELFF. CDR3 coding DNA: TGTGCCAGTAGTTCTACCGGGACAGGGGGAACCGGGGAGCTGTTTTTT.